This entry lists 22 T cell receptor beta chains sequenced from one sample in a study of blood T cell repertoires in COVID-19. Data came from immunoSEQ multiplex PCR; TCRdb stores just in-frame clones and leaves some out. This sample has about 140,000 clones, with around 84% found just once. Sequenced material: peripheral blood. The receptors here all came from a man between 25 and 39 years old with COVID-19, enrolled during active disease.

The V and J genes are TRBV6-4 and TRBJ1-5; weak D call: TRBD1 (6 bases). CDR3 length: 13 residues. V was trimmed by 4 bases and J by 7 bases, leaving 11 bases between them. CDR1 is MRHNA and CDR2 is SNTAGT in the germline V gene. For the CDR3, the DNA is TGTGCCAGCAGTGCCGAACAGGGACAGCCCCAGCATTTT. This codes for CASSAEQGQPQHF.

The chain carries TRBV7-2 and TRBJ1-6, with D possibly being TRBD1 (5 bases). In germline, CDR1 is SGHTA, CDR2 FQGNSA. Trimming removed 4 bases from V and 10 bases from J, with 14 bases in between. The CDR3 runs 14 residues. In DNA, the CDR3 is TGTGCCAGCAGCTCCTCAGGGTCACGCTCACCCCTCCACTTT. Translated: CASSSSGSRSPLHF.

This rearrangement joins TRBV30 to TRBJ2-1; D may be TRBD1 (6 bases). This CDR3 region has 16 residues. Trimming cost V 1 base and J 0 bases, with 13 bases left between them. Germline CDR1 and CDR2: GTSNPN and SVGIG (reference sequence). The CDR3 region has the DNA TGTGCCTGGAGTGCCAGGGGTCTTAGCTCCTACAATGAGCAGTTCTTC. Amino acids: CAWSARGLSSYNEQFF. The full variable domain, rest sourced from reference TRBV30 and TRBJ2-1, is SQTIHQWPATLVQPVGSPLSLECTVEGTSNPNLYWYRQAAGRGLQLLFYSVGIGQISSEVPQNLSASRPQDRQFILSSKKLLLSDSGFYLCAWSARGLSSYNEQFFGPGTRLTVL.

Comment on this clone: In the same sample, other DNA sequences code for this CDR3. The chain uses TRBV6-2 or TRBV6-3 and TRBJ2-2; TRBD1 agrees at 7 bases. Germline CDR1 reads MNHEY; CDR2 reads SVGEGT. The CDR3 loop spans 15 amino acids. With 5 bases clipped from V and 0 bases from J, the junction kept 3 bases outside the gene matches. For the CDR3, the DNA is TGTGCCAGCAGTAGACAGGGATCGAACACCGGGGAGCTGTTTTTT. Translated, it gives CASSRQGSNTGELFF.

The CDR3, as DNA: TGTGCCAGCAGGCCAGACATTAATGAAAAACTGTTTTTT. Its protein is CASRPDINEKLFF. The rearrangement uses TRBV6-5 and TRBJ1-4; D not certain. V was cut by 6 bases and J by 4 bases, with 9 bases left in between. This CDR3 region has 13 residues. Germline V gene lookup returns CDR1 MNHEY and CDR2 SVGAGI.

V and J are TRBV19 and TRBJ2-3; D may be TRBD2 (6 bases). This CDR3 has 14 residues. Trimming removed 0 bases from V and 5 bases from J, with 9 bases in between. Germline V gene data show CDR1 as LNHDA and CDR2 as SQIVND (reference sequence). CDR3 bases: TGTGCCAGTAGTATAGAGGTCGGGGGAGATACGCAGTATTTT. It translates to CASSIEVGGDTQYF.

The chain links TRBV28 to TRBJ1-2; tentative D call: TRBD1 (5 bases). This CDR3 contains 13 residues. Trimming removed 3 bases at V and 6 bases at J, with 11 bases between. CDR1 and CDR2 (germline): MDHEN, SYDVKM. The CDR3 sequence is CASSLAGSDGYTF. The CDR3 DNA sequence: TGTGCCAGCAGTTTGGCAGGGTCCGATGGCTACACCTTC.

V and J are TRBV30 and TRBJ2-7; 7 nucleotides align to TRBD2. The V gene's germline CDR1 is GTSNPN and CDR2 SVGIG (reference sequence). With V trimmed by 8 bases and J by 7 bases, 11 bases remained unmatched. The CDR3 consists of 12 residues. The CDR3 spells CASNDNGGEQYF. The CDR3 DNA reads TGTGCCAGCAACGACAACGGGGGGGAGCAGTACTTC. Complete variable domain (other parts from reference TRBV30 and TRBJ2-7): SQTIHQWPATLVQPVGSPLSLECTVEGTSNPNLYWYRQAAGRGLQLLFYSVGIGQISSEVPQNLSASRPQDRQFILSSKKLLLSDSGFYLCASNDNGGEQYFGPGTRLTVT.

The V and J genes are TRBV7-2 and TRBJ2-7; 7 positions match TRBD1. J lost 4 bases, V lost 3 bases, and 6 bases had no gene match. The CDR3 has 14 residues. From germline, CDR1 is SGHTA and CDR2 FQGNSA. DNA of the CDR3: TGTGCCAGCAGCTTCGGGACAGCAAGATACGAGCAGTACTTC. Protein product: CASSFGTARYEQYF. Full variable domain (outside the CDR3, taken from reference TRBV7-2 and TRBJ2-7): GAGVSQSPSNKVTEKGKDVELRCDPISGHTALYWYRQSLGQGLEFLIYFQGNSAPDKSGLPSDRFSAERTGGSVSTLTIQRTQQEDSAVYLCASSFGTARYEQYFGPGTRLTVT.

The chain joins TRBV7-2 to TRBJ1-1, with D perhaps TRBD1 (5 bases). Germline CDR1 is SGHTA and CDR2 is FQGNSA. This CDR3 has 15 residues. V lost 5 bases, J lost 2 bases, and 15 bases lay in between. DNA for the CDR3: TGTGCCAGCAGCCGGGACTCGGGCTCTAACACTGAAGCTTTCTTT. It specifies CASSRDSGSNTEAFF.

Concerning this clone: Possible read error: a much larger clone is one base away. This chain joins TRBV5-1 and TRBJ1-2, with D possibly matching TRBD1 (6 bases). Germline loops: CDR1 SGHRS, CDR2 YFSETQ. This CDR3 has 12 residues. For the CDR3, the DNA is TGCGCCAGCAGTTGGGACACCCATGGCTACATCTTC. Protein: CASSWDTHGYIF.

V is TRBV7-8 and J is TRBJ2-3; TRBD2 is a possible D gene (6 bases). V lost 1 base and J lost 2, with 19 bases in between. This CDR3 has 18 residues. Germline CDR1 SGHVS, CDR2 FQNEAQ. The CDR3 loop reads CASSLEAAGYLLTDTQYF. The CDR3, as DNA: TGTGCCAGCAGCTTAGAGGCAGCGGGCTACCTACTCACAGATACGCAGTATTTT.

This clone has a single count. V and J are TRBV2 and TRBJ2-2; tentatively, D is TRBD2 (5 bases). The ends were cut back, 6 bases at V and 6 bases at J, with 11 bases in the middle. The CDR3 covers 13 residues. Germline V gene lookup returns CDR1 SNHLY and CDR2 FYNNEI. CDR3 amino acids: CASRVEGAGELFF. In nucleotides, the CDR3 is TGTGCCAGCAGGGTAGAGGGTGCCGGGGAGCTGTTTTTT.

The genes are TRBV25-1 and TRBJ2-7, with TRBD1 matching 7 bases. Germline V gene data show CDR1 as MGHDK and CDR2 as SYGVNS. Trimming at V came to 0 bases and at J to 4 bases, leaving 3 bases not matched to a gene. The CDR3 is 14 residues long. Written as DNA, the CDR3 is TGTGCCAGCAGTGAATATGGGACAGCTTACGAGCAGTACTTC. Residues: CASSEYGTAYEQYF.

Concerning this clone itself: It is unclear where the CDR3 begins or ends on the DNA, so no DNA is shown, and the CDR3 is as TCRdb lists it. The V call is TRBV7-2, the J call TRBJ1-3; the table's D call, TRBD1, has no DNA check behind it. Germline CDR1 and CDR2: SGHTA and FQGNSA. The CDR3 has 16 residues if both end residues are counted. The CDR3 reads CASSYTFDRSGNTIYF.

V gene TRBV21-1 combines with J gene TRBJ1-1; whether TRBD1, the table's D call, matches the DNA was not checked. TRBV21-1 is listed as a pseudogene. The CDR3 is 20 residues long. CDR3 in DNA: TGTGCCAGCTTGGGGGAACAGGGGAGATACCCATTAGTCATGAACACTGAAGCTTTCTTT. As protein: CASLGEQGRYPLVMNTEAFF.

J is TRBJ1-2 and V is TRBV15; D unresolved. Germline assignment: CDR1 LNHNV and CDR2 YYDKDF (reference sequence). This CDR3 has 16 residues. V was shortened by 6 bases and J by 5 bases, with 22 bases between the two germline ends. The CDR3 DNA reads as TGTGCCACCAGAAGGAATTCTGGCACAGACCATTATGGCTACACCTTC. Its translation: CATRRNSGTDHYGYTF.

The CDR3 spells CASSPPDRDVPHEQFF. The CDR3 DNA reads as TGCGCCAGCAGCCCTCCAGACAGGGATGTCCCCCATGAGCAGTTCTTC. The V gene is TRBV10-2, the J gene TRBJ2-1; 7 nucleotides match TRBD1. In germline, CDR1 is WSHSY, CDR2 SAAADI. With 6 bases clipped from V and 8 bases from J, the junction kept 16 bases outside the gene matches. This CDR3 is built from 16 residues.

The chain recombines TRBV28 with TRBJ1-2, with D unclear. The CDR3 totals 12 residues. The V end lost 8 bases, the J end lost 4 bases, and 11 bases lay between the germline ends. Germline CDR1 is MDHEN and CDR2 is SYDVKM. The CDR3 nucleotides are TGTGCCAGCCTTACTACGACCTATGGCTACACCTTC. Translating it yields CASLTTTYGYTF.

The J gene is TRBJ2-7, the V gene TRBV3-1 (or the pseudogene TRBV3-2); 7 bases agree with TRBD1. From germline, CDR1 is LGHDT and CDR2 YNNKEL (reference sequence). This CDR3 contains 11 residues. The V and J ends lost 11 bases and 6 bases, in that order; junction bases with no gene match: 7. The CDR3 region has the DNA TGTGCCTCAAGACAGGGACCCGAGCAGTACTTC. Its translation: CASRQGPEQYF.

The chain uses TRBV3-1 (or the pseudogene TRBV3-2) and TRBJ1-1; 7 bases map to TRBD1. Per germline, CDR1 LGHDT and CDR2 YNNKEL (reference sequence). V lost 2 bases and J lost 1; bases outside the gene matches: 1. This CDR3 is built from 14 residues. DNA for the CDR3: TGTGCCAGCAGCCAACGGGACAGGAACACTGAAGCTTTCTTT. Translated, it gives CASSQRDRNTEAFF.

This clone occurred once. The J gene is TRBJ1-3, the V gene TRBV6-5; D not certain. CDR3 length equals 14 residues. V was clipped by 6 bases and J by 0 bases, with 9 bases between them. Germline V gene data show CDR1 as MNHEY and CDR2 as SVGAGI. The chain's CDR3 is CASSSTPSGNTIYF. As DNA, the CDR3 is TGTGCCAGCAGCAGTACCCCCTCTGGAAACACCATATATTTT.